The rows below give T cell receptor beta chains drawn from one sample of a study of CD8 T cells in Susac syndrome. One entry per CDR3 protein results from TCRdb running MiXCR on the immunoSEQ multiplex PCR reads. The sample has roughly 120,000 distinct CDR3 sequences, around 94% seen once. Sequencing input: CD4+ T cells from PBMCs. Receptors originate from a human donor with multiple sclerosis. Each CDR3 is given with its conserved first and last residue. Each record gives: clone size, J gene, D gene, V gene, CDR3 protein, CDR3 DNA. A D gene is named only where the DNA matches it firmly. Clone size is not always given. Where it is, it says once, few, many or a class for expanded clones.

>-|TRBJ2-5|TRBD2|TRBV19
CASSMREGETQYF
TGTGCCAGTAGTATGAGGGAGGGGGAGACCCAGTACTTC
>-|TRBJ2-3|-|TRBV11-2
CASSPGPGESDTQYF
TGTGCCAGCAGCCCCGGTCCGGGGGAATCAGATACGCAGTATTTT
>-|TRBJ1-1|-|TRBV4-1
CASSQLHRNTEAFF
TGCGCCAGCAGCCAACTACACAGGAACACTGAAGCTTTCTTT
>-|TRBJ1-1|-|TRBV11-1
CASSLEVGTEAFF
TGTGCCAGCAGCTTAGAGGTGGGCACTGAAGCTTTCTTT
>-|TRBJ1-1|-|TRBV29-1
CSVHIRASEAFF
TGCAGCGTTCATATCAGGGCCTCGGAAGCTTTCTTT
>-|TRBJ2-7|-|TRBV20-1
CSAGTAYEQYF
TGCAGTGCTGGGACGGCCTACGAGCAGTACTTC
>-|TRBJ1-2|TRBD1|TRBV6-6
CASEDRVSGYTF
TGTGCCAGCGAGGACAGGGTTAGTGGCTACACCTTC
>few|TRBJ2-6|-|TRBV30
CAWSVDSGANVLTF
TGTGCCTGGAGTGTAGACTCTGGGGCCAACGTCCTGACTTTC
>-|TRBJ1-1|-|TRBV6-5
CASRPRGLGAAFF
TGTGCCAGCAGACCCCGAGGGTTGGGGGCAGCTTTCTTT
>few|TRBJ2-4|-|TRBV15
CATSRGPADQSIQYF
TGTGCCACCAGCAGAGGTCCGGCAGACCAAAGCATTCAGTACTTC
>-|TRBJ1-6|-|TRBV14
CASSQLAAGSNSPLHF
TGTGCCAGCAGCCAGCTCGCCGCGGGGTCGAATTCACCCCTCCACTTT
>once|TRBJ2-3|TRBD1|TRBV12-3/TRBV12-4
CASSPMGQGYTDTQYF
TGTGCCAGCAGCCCTATGGGACAGGGATACACAGATACGCAGTATTTT
>once|TRBJ2-5|-|TRBV20-1
CSAAPRETQYF
TGCAGTGCTGCCCCAAGAGAGACCCAGTACTTC
>-|TRBJ2-7|-|TRBV6-2/TRBV6-3
CASTDGYEQYF
TGTGCCAGCACCGATGGCTACGAGCAGTACTTC
>-|TRBJ1-5|-|TRBV12-3/TRBV12-4
CASWGGRSNQPQHF
TGTGCCAGCTGGGGGGGGCGAAGCAATCAGCCCCAGCATTTT
>-|TRBJ2-5|-|TRBV30
CAWSAGVTQETQYF
TGTGCCTGGAGTGCCGGTGTCACCCAAGAGACCCAGTACTTC
>-|TRBJ2-7|TRBD2|TRBV5-6
CASGLRAGGPYEQYF
TGTGCCAGCGGATTAAGAGCGGGGGGGCCTTACGAGCAGTACTTC
>-|TRBJ2-6|-|TRBV10-3
CAISDGGHGANVLTF
TGTGCCATCAGTGATGGGGGGCACGGGGCCAACGTCCTGACTTTC
>-|TRBJ2-7|-|TRBV2
CASSEEAGFYEQYF
TGTGCCAGCAGTGAAGAGGCAGGGTTCTACGAGCAGTACTTC
>-|TRBJ1-5|-|TRBV5-6
CASSSTRGNQPQHF
TGTGCCAGCAGCTCTACCCGGGGCAATCAGCCCCAGCATTTT
>-|TRBJ2-5|-|TRBV6-5
CASSKGGGWEETQYF
TGTGCCAGCAGTAAAGGGGGGGGATGGGAAGAGACCCAGTACTTC
>once|TRBJ2-6|-|TRBV6-1
CASSPVAGANVLTF
TGTGCCAGCAGCCCGGTCGCTGGGGCCAACGTCCTGACTTTC
>-|TRBJ2-2|-|TRBV6-1
CASRGPTNTGELFF
TGTGCCAGCAGGGGACCGACGAACACCGGGGAGCTGTTTTTT
>-|TRBJ1-3|-|TRBV20-1
CSARSFPGNTIYF
TGCAGTGCTAGATCGTTTCCCGGAAACACCATATATTTT
>-|TRBJ1-1|-|TRBV6-2/TRBV6-3
CASSYSSKGLFLENTEAFF
TGTGCCAGCAGTTACTCAAGTAAGGGGCTATTTTTGGAGAACACTGAAGCTTTCTTT
>-|TRBJ2-3|-|TRBV20-1
CSARRWDADTQYF
TGCAGTGCTAGAAGGTGGGATGCAGATACGCAGTATTTT
>-|TRBJ2-2|-|TRBV30
CAWSPAGELFF
TGTGCCTGGAGTCCCGCCGGGGAGCTGTTTTTT
>-|TRBJ2-1|TRBD2|TRBV20-1
CSAYSPIAGGRNEQFF
TGCAGTGCCTACTCCCCTATAGCGGGGGGTAGGAATGAGCAGTTCTTC
>-|TRBJ1-3|-|TRBV18
CASSPGNSGNTIYF
TGTGCCAGCTCACCAGGGAATTCTGGAAACACCATATATTTT
>-|TRBJ2-7|TRBD1|TRBV29-1
CSVEQGGPSYEQYF
TGCAGCGTGGAACAGGGGGGCCCGTCCTACGAGCAGTACTTC
>-|TRBJ1-1|-|TRBV9
CASSVGGPAGGTEAFF
TGTGCCAGCAGCGTAGGTGGGCCGGCGGGGGGCACTGAAGCTTTCTTT
>-|TRBJ1-4|-|TRBV19
CANPDRLNEKLFF
TGTGCCAACCCGGACAGATTAAATGAAAAACTGTTTTTT
>few|TRBJ1-5|TRBD1|TRBV6-1
CASRGQLVSNQPQHF
TGTGCCAGCCGGGGACAGTTGGTGAGCAATCAGCCCCAGCATTTT
>-|TRBJ1-2|-|TRBV15
CATSRDLARRVNYGYTF
TGTGCCACCAGCAGAGATCTGGCACGGCGAGTGAACTATGGCTACACCTTC
>-|TRBJ1-2|-|TRBV3-1
CASSPLWGAHGYTF
TGTGCCAGCAGCCCCCTTTGGGGGGCCCATGGCTACACCTTC
>-|TRBJ1-5|-|TRBV27
CANARTSASILSNQPQHF
TGTGCCAACGCCCGGACAAGCGCTAGTATCCTGAGCAATCAGCCCCAGCATTTT
>-|TRBJ1-1|-|TRBV5-1
CASSARRGTNTEAFF
TGCGCCAGCAGCGCCCGGCGGGGAACAAACACTGAAGCTTTCTTT
>-|TRBJ2-2|TRBD2|TRBV28
CASSGTYTGELFF
TGTGCCAGTAGCGGGACCTACACCGGGGAGCTGTTTTTT
>-|TRBJ2-2|-|TRBV20-1
CSARKENTGELFF
TGCAGTGCTAGGAAAGAGAACACCGGGGAGCTGTTTTTT
>-|TRBJ2-3|TRBD2|TRBV7-9
CASPGGLATDTQYF
TGTGCCAGCCCGGGGGGACTAGCAACAGATACGCAGTATTTT
>-|TRBJ2-1|TRBD2|TRBV20-1
CSARSSSGGRAYNEQFF
TGCAGTGCTAGATCGTCTAGCGGGGGCCGGGCCTACAATGAGCAGTTCTTC
>-|TRBJ1-3|-|TRBV7-2
CASSITGGAAGNTIYF
TGTGCCAGCAGCATAACAGGTGGGGCGGCTGGAAACACCATATATTTT
>few|TRBJ2-2|-|TRBV1
CTSSQLAGELFF
TGCACCAGCAGCCAATTAGCGGGGGAGCTGTTTTTT
>-|TRBJ2-7|-|TRBV7-9
CASTLLSGVSYEQYF
TGTGCCAGCACCTTACTTTCAGGGGTCTCCTACGAGCAGTACTTC
>-|TRBJ1-6|TRBD1|TRBV10-3
CAISGGQGNSPLHF
TGTGCCATCAGTGGCGGACAGGGGAATTCACCCCTCCACTTT
>-|TRBJ1-6|-|TRBV5-1
CASSLLGAANSPLHF
TGCGCCAGCAGCTTGCTGGGGGCCGCTAATTCACCCCTCCACTTT
>-|TRBJ2-7|TRBD2|TRBV2
CASSLPAGSGWQYF
TGTGCCAGCAGTTTACCAGCGGGGTCCGGGTGGCAGTACTTC
>-|TRBJ1-2|-|TRBV30
CAWSRTGLVYGYTF
TGTGCCTGGAGTCGAACAGGGCTGGTCTATGGCTACACCTTC
>-|TRBJ1-2|-|TRBV12-3/TRBV12-4
CASTPGIDYGYTF
TGTGCCAGCACTCCGGGGATCGACTATGGCTACACCTTC
>-|TRBJ1-1|-|TRBV3-1
CASRSDRVNTEAFF
TGTGCCAGCAGGTCCGACAGAGTGAACACTGAAGCTTTCTTT
>-|TRBJ2-2|-|TRBV14
CASSQHGEANTGELFF
TGTGCCAGCAGCCAACATGGGGAGGCGAACACCGGGGAGCTGTTTTTT
>-|TRBJ2-3|-|TRBV25-1
CASLGWGTSTDTQYF
TGTGCCAGCCTGGGGTGGGGGACTAGCACAGATACGCAGTATTTT
>-|TRBJ1-4|-|TRBV6-5
CASSRTVLNEKLFF
TGTGCCAGCAGTCGGACAGTGCTCAATGAAAAACTGTTTTTT